The 27 T cell receptor beta chains listed next were all sequenced from one sample in a study of blood T cells in healthy people across ages. Next came a second PCR, run for about 6 to 12 cycles, which used a sample-barcoded 5' primer along with a J-beta primer mix. Using its own MiXCR run on the 5' RACE reads, TCRdb lists one record per CDR3 protein. The table shows roughly 1.5 million distinct CDR3 sequences, with approximately 42% occurring only once. The specimen sequenced was blood. Source of these receptors: a woman aged 18 to 35 in good health.

V usage is TRBV29-1 and J usage is TRBJ2-5, with D perhaps TRBD1 (5 bases). Trimming pared 0 bases from V and 1 base from J, leaving 27 bases between. Per germline, CDR1 SQVTM and CDR2 ANQGSEA. The CDR3 spans 20 residues. CDR3: CSVEDLTGTAFGAIQETQYF. For the CDR3, the DNA is TGCAGCGTTGAAGACCTTACAGGAACCGCCTTTGGGGCAATCCAAGAGACCCAGTACTTC.

This clonotype was seen only a few times. J is TRBJ2-3 and V is TRBV10-3; TRBD2 matches at 12 bases. The CDR3 is 14 residues long. Germline CDR1 and CDR2: ENHRY and SYGVKD. J lost 4 bases, V lost 6 bases, and 2 bases had no gene match. As DNA, the CDR3 is TGTGCCATCAGGGGACTAGCGGGTCCAGATACGCAGTATTTT. It is translated as CAIRGLAGPDTQYF.

Comment on this clonotype: One base away lies a much larger clone, so this may be a sequencing read error. This sequence joins TRBV13 and TRBJ2-7, with 10 bases aligning to TRBD1. Germline V gene lookup returns CDR1 PRHDT and CDR2 FYEKMQ (reference sequence). The CDR3 is made up of 13 amino acids. The V segment lost 3 bases and the J segment 8 bases; nucleotides outside the gene matches: 4. In DNA form, the CDR3 reads TGTGCCAGCAGCTTTGGGACAGGGGACCAGCAGTACTTC. Translated: CASSFGTGDQQYF.

The chain recombines TRBV25-1 with TRBJ1-1; 7 positions match TRBD1. Germline lookup yields CDR1 MGHDK and CDR2 SYGVNS. There are 14 residues in the CDR3. V was pared by 7 bases and J by 1 base, with 6 bases of the junction left unmatched. The CDR3 nucleotides read TGTGCCAGCAAAGACAGGGTGAAGAACACTGAAGCTTTCTTT. It yields the protein CASKDRVKNTEAFF.

This chain connects TRBV2 to TRBJ1-4; no clear D gene. Between the trimmed V and J ends, which lost 6 bases and 3 bases, there was a span of 11 bases. This CDR3 region has 14 residues. The germline CDR1 and CDR2 sequences are SNHLY and FYNNEI. The CDR3 spells CASSPEMPNEKLFF. The CDR3 nucleotides are TGTGCCAGCAGCCCCGAGATGCCTAATGAAAAACTGTTTTTT.

This clonotype occurred a few times. The gene calls are TRBV6-5 and TRBJ2-1, with TRBD2 identical over 13 bases. CDR1 is MNHEY and CDR2 is SVGAGI in the germline V gene. The CDR3 has 15 residues. J gave up 8 bases and V 6 bases, and 7 bases lay outside the gene matches. The CDR3 here is CASSVTSGRKDEQFF. The CDR3 region has the DNA TGTGCCAGCAGCGTGACTAGCGGGAGGAAAGATGAGCAGTTCTTC.

This clonotype was seen a few times. The chain carries TRBV9 and TRBJ2-1; 8 nucleotides match TRBD2. The CDR3 consists of 16 residues. Germline V gives CDR1 SGDLS, CDR2 YYNGEE. V shed 0 bases, J shed 4 bases, and the junction held 6 bases outside the gene matches. The CDR3 sequence: CASSVVSSGPYNEQFF. CDR3 in DNA: TGTGCCAGCAGCGTAGTATCTAGCGGGCCATACAATGAGCAGTTCTTC.

The genes are TRBV7-9 and TRBJ1-1, with 8 bases matching TRBD1. This CDR3 is built from 14 residues. Germline trimming cut 6 bases from V and 2 bases from J; bases unmatched to any gene: 5. The germline V gene encodes CDR1 SEHNR and CDR2 FQNEAQ (reference sequence). The CDR3 region is CASRQGQANTEAFF. DNA for the CDR3: TGTGCCAGCAGACAGGGACAGGCAAACACTGAAGCTTTCTTT. The entire variable domain, with the rest obtained from reference TRBV7-9 and TRBJ1-1, is as follows: DTGVSQNPRHKITKRGQNVTFRCDPISEHNRLYWYRQTLGQGPEFLTYFQNEAQLEKSRLLSDRFSAERPKGSFSTLEIQRTEQGDSAMYLCASRQGQANTEAFFGQGTRLTVV.

A word on this clonotype: The junction departs from the called germline gene at one end, perhaps through a read error. The V and J genes are TRBV12-3 or TRBV12-4 and TRBJ1-1; D ambiguous. The CDR3 loop spans 13 amino acids. Here the CDR3 reads CDSSLVRETEAFF. DNA of the CDR3: TGTGACAGCAGTTTAGTGAGGGAGACTGAAGCTTTCTTT.

CDR3 DNA: TGTGCCAGCAGCGTAGACTTGGGACAGCCCCAGCATTTT. This codes for CASSVDLGQPQHF. The V and J genes are TRBV9 and TRBJ1-5; D uncertain. CDR3 length equals 13 residues. Germline V gives CDR1 SGDLS, CDR2 YYNGEE. Trimming shortened V by 0 bases and J by 7 bases, and 8 bases separated the two germline ends.

CDR3 in amino acids: CASSQSPGAGTVNTEAFF. Written as DNA, the CDR3 is TGCGCCAGCAGCCAATCCCCGGGAGCCGGGACAGTGAACACTGAAGCTTTCTTT. J is TRBJ1-1 and V is TRBV4-1; 7 bases match TRBD1. The CDR3 is 18 amino acids. J lost 0 bases, V lost 2 bases, and 12 bases had no gene match. CDR1 is MGHRA and CDR2 is YSYEKL in the germline V gene.

This clonotype occurred a few times. The rearrangement joins TRBV5-1 to TRBJ2-3, with TRBD1 identical over 8 bases. The germline gives CDR1 SGHRS, CDR2 YFSETQ. The CDR3 is 16 amino acids. Trimming removed 4 bases from V and 3 bases from J; junction bases left unmatched: 10. The DNA for the CDR3 is TGCGCCAGCAGCGAAGGCACAGGGGGTCCGACAGATACGCAGTATTTT. The encoded protein is CASSEGTGGPTDTQYF.

The chain combines TRBV2 with TRBJ2-1; 12 bases are shared with TRBD2. The germline V gene has CDR1 SNHLY and CDR2 FYNNEI. V was clipped by 2 bases and J by 8 bases; unmatched bases: 10. This CDR3 spans 17 amino acids. This CDR3 reads CASSERSPSGRADEQFF. As DNA, the CDR3 is TGTGCCAGCAGTGAAAGGTCTCCTAGCGGGAGGGCCGATGAGCAGTTCTTC.

This chain joins TRBV30 and TRBJ2-7, with D hard to call. Germline CDR1 reads GTSNPN; CDR2 reads SVGIG (reference sequence). This CDR3 spans 14 amino acids. With 6 bases removed from V and 6 bases from J, the gap between germline ends came to 21 bases. Here the CDR3 DNA reads TGTGCCTGCCAAAGCCGGGCCCTACCGGGCGAGCAGTACTTC. Translation: CACQSRALPGEQYF.

This clonotype has a handful of counts. This chain uses TRBV7-9 with TRBJ1-2; D gene ambiguous. The CDR3 covers 17 residues. V gave up 1 base and J gave up 5 bases, with 20 bases separating them. Per germline, CDR1 SEHNR and CDR2 FQNEAQ (reference sequence). For the CDR3, the DNA is TGTGCCAGCAGCTTAGTTGGCAGGCGAGCGGTGGATTATGGCTACACCTTC. This gives the protein CASSLVGRRAVDYGYTF.

The genes are TRBV7-9 and TRBJ2-4, with D tentatively TRBD2 (6 bases). CDR1 is SEHNR, CDR2 FQNEAQ, per germline (reference sequence). CDR3 length: 15 residues. Trimming left V 5 bases short and J 13 bases short, with 24 bases between. This CDR3 is CASSAPHGINREQYF. CDR3 coding DNA: TGTGCCAGCAGCGCTCCCCACGGCATTAATCGGGAGCAGTACTTC.

This clonotype occurred a few times. CDR3: CASSLSSKVNTEAFF. CDR3 DNA: TGCGCCAGCAGCTTGAGTTCTAAGGTGAACACTGAAGCTTTCTTT. J is TRBJ1-1 and V is TRBV5-1; D uncertain. Germline values: CDR1 SGHRS, CDR2 YFSETQ. V was trimmed by 1 base and J by 0 bases, leaving 10 bases between them. The CDR3 loop spans 15 amino acids.

The chain joins TRBV20-1 to TRBJ2-3; D remains unclear. Germline assignment: CDR1 DFQATT and CDR2 SNEGSKA (reference sequence). V was pared by 0 bases and J by 2 bases, with 15 bases between. This CDR3 is 16 amino acids long. CDR3 protein: CSARDPPSRSTDTQYF. The CDR3, as DNA: TGCAGTGCTAGAGATCCCCCGAGTCGATCCACAGATACGCAGTATTTT.

The chain has TRBV20-1 and TRBJ2-7; TRBD2 aligns across 10 bases. The germline CDR1 and CDR2 sequences are DFQATT and SNEGSKA (reference sequence). This CDR3 comprises 15 residues. The junction had 9 bases not matched to a gene; V was cut back by 3 bases and J by 4 bases. CDR3 coding DNA: TGCAGTGCTAGTCCCCGGACTAGCGGAGGATACGAGCAGTACTTC. It codes for CSASPRTSGGYEQYF.

The chain links TRBV2 to TRBJ2-5; D remains unclear. The ends were cut back, 0 bases at V and 11 bases at J, with 16 bases in the middle. The CDR3 contains 14 residues. CDR1 is SNHLY and CDR2 is FYNNEI in the germline V gene. Written as DNA, the CDR3 is TGTGCCAGCAGTGAAGCGCTTGCCGTCAATGAGCAGTACTTC. Protein: CASSEALAVNEQYF.

The chain has TRBV4-1 and TRBJ1-1; TRBD1 matches at 7 bases. With V trimmed by 5 bases and J by 0 bases, 9 bases remained unmatched. This CDR3 spans 16 amino acids. The germline V gene has CDR1 MGHRA and CDR2 YSYEKL. This CDR3 reads CASSIREGAMNTEAFF. Here the CDR3 DNA reads TGCGCCAGCAGCATCCGGGAGGGGGCTATGAACACTGAAGCTTTCTTT.

Ten or more counts support this clonotype. The chain has TRBV29-1 and TRBJ2-2; D ambiguous. The CDR3 loop spans 14 amino acids. CDR1 and CDR2 from the germline V gene are SQVTM and ANQGSEA. Trimming took 4 bases from V and 0 from J, leaving 9 bases between them. Here the CDR3 DNA reads TGCAGCGTTGCACCGCCCTCGAACACCGGGGAGCTGTTTTTT. Amino acid sequence: CSVAPPSNTGELFF.

Turning to this clonotype: A much larger clone lies a single base off, so this may be a read error. The chain recombines TRBV4-3 with TRBJ2-1; no reliable D call. V shed 1 base and J shed 10 bases, with 11 bases lying between them. CDR1 LGHNA and CDR2 YSLEER come from the germline V gene. The CDR3 is 13 residues long. This CDR3 reads CASSQGSNHEQFF. The CDR3 DNA reads TGCGCCAGCAGCCAAGGAAGTAACCACGAGCAGTTCTTC.

In regard to this clonotype: A read error may account for a junction end that differs from germline. This chain connects TRBV12-3 or TRBV12-4 to TRBJ1-5; D perhaps matches TRBD1 (5 bases). CDR3 size: 13 residues. CDR3 sequence: CANSLGGGQPQHF. The CDR3 nucleotides read TGTGCCAACAGTTTGGGGGGTGGACAGCCCCAGCATTTT.

The rearrangement joins TRBV7-2 to TRBJ1-5; no firm D call. Trimming shortened V by 5 bases and J by 7 bases, and 12 bases separated the two germline ends. The CDR3 runs 13 residues. Germline lookup yields CDR1 SGHTA and CDR2 FQGNSA. Written as DNA, the CDR3 is TGTGCCAGCAGCCAAGGGCTCACCCAGCCCCAGCATTTT. Translating gives CASSQGLTQPQHF.

The chain employs TRBV20-1 and TRBJ2-1; 7 positions agree with TRBD1. The DNA end is a closer match to TRBJ2-7, so the J assignment may be wrong. CDR1 and CDR2 from the germline V gene are DFQATT and SNEGSKA (reference sequence). This CDR3 comprises 16 residues. Here the CDR3 DNA reads TGCAGTGCTAGAGACCGGGACAGCTACTCCTACAATGAGCAGTACTTC. It is translated as CSARDRDSYSYNEQYF.

The V gene is TRBV9, the J gene TRBJ2-5, with TRBD1 as a possible D gene (5 bases). Per germline, CDR1 SGDLS and CDR2 YYNGEE. The CDR3 has 14 amino acids. V was trimmed by 3 bases and J by 3 bases, leaving 12 bases between them. Written as DNA, the CDR3 is TGTGCCAGCAGCGCCCAGGGCTTAAAAGAGACCCAGTACTTC. Protein: CASSAQGLKETQYF.